This T cell receptor (beta chain) was sequenced during a study of T-cell reconstitution after alpha-beta-depleted transplantation in children. Study observations and caveats: Where some patients showed high TCRbeta diversity at day 60, it came from recipient T cells and thymic progenitors that had survived. T-cell counts and diversity were attributed mostly to newly produced T cells one year after transplant. After transplant, at about two months, alpha-beta T cells were reportedly derived from several hundred expanded graft clones.

After removal of 4 bases from V and 10 bases from J, the junction contained 10 bases not matched to a gene. The CDR3 totals 15 residues. The germline gives CDR1 KGHDR, CDR2 SFDVKD. A few counts support this clonotype. Its antigen is unknown. It was with unique molecular identifiers that the TCRbeta library was prepared. TCRdb reprocessed the PCR reads via MiXCR and lists one record per CDR3 protein. In the table there are approximately 270,000 distinct CDR3 sequences, 20% to 30% of which are singletons. The sample was PBMCs, mostly from graft donor cells, taken 360 days after TCRalphabeta/CD19-depleted stem cell transplant. This sequence joins TRBV24-1 and TRBJ2-2; TRBD1 agrees at 8 bases. The clonotype was recovered from a female patient between 2 and 15 years old who had a stem cell transplant for congenital amegakaryocytic thrombocytopenia, so the T cells may come from the graft donor. The CDR3: CATSDRGQGIVELFF. CDR3 DNA: TGTGCCACCAGTGACCGCGGACAGGGCATCGTGGAGCTGTTTTTT.